This T cell receptor beta chain was identified in a study of blood T cell repertoires in COVID-19 (dated by TCRdb to 2020 to 2022). Looking at the study overall: The collaborator samples originated in the United States, Italy and Spain and spanned the acute and convalescent phases of COVID-19. The material from the prospective study consisted of cDNA or gDNA derived from T cells, B-cell-depleted T cells, or PBMCs. The dataset comprised deeply sampled blood TCRbeta repertoires from subjects exposed to, actively infected with, or recovered from COVID-19. The repertoires were released in a freely available public database intended as a resource for research on the immune response to SARS-CoV-2. The samples were drawn from the first 160 participants of the ongoing ImmuneRACE study and from over 950 subjects provided by 6 global collaborators. Nearly every sample came with metadata listing a de-identified subject ID, COVID-19 status, age in years and sex. Where HLA class I and class II types were available, the types were taken from metadata supplied by the sample provider, not from assay-based typing.

What the work shows at the level of the full study, not this receptor alone: The amount of clinical and demographic metadata varied by source and participant and was provided uncurated.

Collaborating institutions collected whole blood in K2EDTA tubes following their own protocols. For TCRbeta analysis, collaborators shipped samples in one of three forms: frozen whole blood, isolated PBMCs, or DNA extracted from either of those sample types. Comments on this clone: Its antigen is unknown. Base-call qualities are not available, and no considerably larger clone is one nucleotide away.

The immunoSEQ Assay, a bias-controlled multiplex PCR, was used to amplify TCRbeta CDR3 regions from genomic DNA. The published analysis was carried out like this. Nucleated cell counts per sample were estimated from amplification of reference gene primers within the assay. Sequence reads were collapsed and filtered to measure the absolute abundance of every unique TCRbeta CDR3 rearrangement. For each sample, productive Simpson clonality was calculated as the square root of Simpson's diversity index across productive rearrangements. In TCRdb, the immuneACCESS table is reduced to in-frame sequences with V and J assigned. These tables do not hold every clone; where another copy was compared, an unresolved V gene accounts for under half, and the others remain unexplained. D and trimming come from the DNA, and the V and J calls and clone size come from that table. Across this sample there are 150,000 or so clones, with roughly 76% seen only once. The ten largest clones represent 8% to 9% of the sample.

Based on the germline V gene, the CDR1 and CDR2 sequences are SGHRS and YFSETQ. The CDR3 covers 17 residues, taking in both the cysteine and the phenylalanine. Only CDR3 DNA is held: 51 bases, read in frame from base 1. The junction shows trimming of 0 bases on V and 7 bases on J, and the gene matches do not reach 8 bases of it. The source of this sequence is a human donor with acute or convalescent COVID-19. The donor label of this sample is uncertain. The chain joins TRBV5-1 to TRBJ1-6, and 9 junctional nucleotides match TRBD1. Sample: peripheral blood. The CDR3 corresponds to CASSLEGQGSPNSPLHF. The nucleotide sequence reads as follows: TGCGCCAGCAGCTTGGAGGGACAGGGTAGTCCCAATTCACCCCTCCACTTT.